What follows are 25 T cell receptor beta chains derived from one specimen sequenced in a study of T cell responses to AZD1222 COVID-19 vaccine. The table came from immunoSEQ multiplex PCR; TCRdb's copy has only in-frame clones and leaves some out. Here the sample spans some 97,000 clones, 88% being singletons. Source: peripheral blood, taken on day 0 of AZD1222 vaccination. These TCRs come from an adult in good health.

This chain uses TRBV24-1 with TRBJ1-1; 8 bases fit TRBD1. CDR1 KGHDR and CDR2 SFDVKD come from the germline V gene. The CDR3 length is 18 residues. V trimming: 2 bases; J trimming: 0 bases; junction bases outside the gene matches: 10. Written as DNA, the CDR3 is TGTGCCACCAGTGATTCCCGCCCCGGACAGGGTTTGAACACTGAAGCTTTCTTT. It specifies CATSDSRPGQGLNTEAFF.

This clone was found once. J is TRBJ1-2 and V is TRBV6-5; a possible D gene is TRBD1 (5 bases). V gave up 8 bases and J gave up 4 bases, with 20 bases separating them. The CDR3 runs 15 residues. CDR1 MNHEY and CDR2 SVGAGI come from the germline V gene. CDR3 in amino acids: CASGRDPGSSYGYTF. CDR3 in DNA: TGTGCCAGCGGAAGGGATCCAGGGTCTTCCTATGGCTACACCTTC.

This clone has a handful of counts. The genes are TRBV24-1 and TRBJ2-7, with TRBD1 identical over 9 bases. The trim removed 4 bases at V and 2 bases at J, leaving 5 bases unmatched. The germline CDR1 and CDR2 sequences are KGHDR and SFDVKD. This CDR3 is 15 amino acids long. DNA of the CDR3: TGTGCCACCAGTGACCGGGACAGGGAAGCCTACGAGCAGTACTTC. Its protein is CATSDRDREAYEQYF.

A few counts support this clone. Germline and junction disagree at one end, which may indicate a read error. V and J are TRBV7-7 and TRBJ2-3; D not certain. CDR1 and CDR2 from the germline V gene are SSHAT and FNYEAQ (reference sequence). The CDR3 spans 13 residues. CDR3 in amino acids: CASSLRSSDTQYF. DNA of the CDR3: TGTGCTAGCAGCTTAAGGTCATCAGATACGCAGTATTTT.

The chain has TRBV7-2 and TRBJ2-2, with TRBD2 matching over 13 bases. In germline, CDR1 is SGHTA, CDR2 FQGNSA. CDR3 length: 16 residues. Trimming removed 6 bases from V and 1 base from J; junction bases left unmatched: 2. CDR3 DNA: TGTGCCAGCAGGCGGACTAGCGGGAGGAACACCGGGGAGCTGTTTTTT. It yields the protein CASRRTSGRNTGELFF.

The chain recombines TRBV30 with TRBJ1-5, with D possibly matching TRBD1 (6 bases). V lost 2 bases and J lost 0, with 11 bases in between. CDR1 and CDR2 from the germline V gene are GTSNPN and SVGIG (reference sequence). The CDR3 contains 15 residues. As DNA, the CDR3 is TGTGCCTGGAGTATCGGGACACTTAGCAATCAGCCCCAGCATTTT. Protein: CAWSIGTLSNQPQHF. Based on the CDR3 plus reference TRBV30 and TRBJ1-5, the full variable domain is SQTIHQWPATLVQPVGSPLSLECTVEGTSNPNLYWYRQAAGRGLQLLFYSVGIGQISSEVPQNLSASRPQDRQFILSSKKLLLSDSGFYLCAWSIGTLSNQPQHFGDGTRLSIL.

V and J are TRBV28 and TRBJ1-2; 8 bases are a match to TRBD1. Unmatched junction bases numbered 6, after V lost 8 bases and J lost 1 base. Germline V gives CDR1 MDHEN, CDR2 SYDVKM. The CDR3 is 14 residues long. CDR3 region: CASGTGSFNYGYTF. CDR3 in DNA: TGTGCCAGCGGGACAGGCTCATTTAACTATGGCTACACCTTC.

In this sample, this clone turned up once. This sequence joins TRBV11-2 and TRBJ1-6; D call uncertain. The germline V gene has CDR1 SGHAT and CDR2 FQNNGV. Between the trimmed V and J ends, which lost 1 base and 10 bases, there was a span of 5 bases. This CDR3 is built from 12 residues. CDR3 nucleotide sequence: TGTGCCAGCAGCTTAGGTTTGTCACCCCTCCACTTT. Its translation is CASSLGLSPLHF.

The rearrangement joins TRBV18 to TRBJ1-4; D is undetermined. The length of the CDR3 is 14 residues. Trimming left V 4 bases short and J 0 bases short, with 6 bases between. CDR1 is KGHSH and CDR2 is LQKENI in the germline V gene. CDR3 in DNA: TGTGCCAGCTCACGAACTGCAACTAATGAAAAACTGTTTTTT. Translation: CASSRTATNEKLFF.

The CDR3 is CASSLPVASTRGTEAFF. CDR3 sequence (DNA): TGTGCCAGCAGCTTACCCGTTGCCTCGACAAGGGGCACTGAAGCTTTCTTT. This chain links TRBV7-9 with TRBJ1-1; D perhaps matches TRBD1 (5 bases). CDR1 is SEHNR, CDR2 FQNEAQ, per germline (reference sequence). V was clipped by 2 bases and J by 4 bases, with 20 bases between them. The CDR3 loop spans 17 amino acids.

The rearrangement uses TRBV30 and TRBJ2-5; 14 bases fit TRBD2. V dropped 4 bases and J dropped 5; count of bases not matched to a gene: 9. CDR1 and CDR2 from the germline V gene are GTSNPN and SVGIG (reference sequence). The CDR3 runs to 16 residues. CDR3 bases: TGTGCCTGGACCCCTCCGGGACTAGCGGGAGTGGAGACCCAGTACTTC. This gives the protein CAWTPPGLAGVETQYF.

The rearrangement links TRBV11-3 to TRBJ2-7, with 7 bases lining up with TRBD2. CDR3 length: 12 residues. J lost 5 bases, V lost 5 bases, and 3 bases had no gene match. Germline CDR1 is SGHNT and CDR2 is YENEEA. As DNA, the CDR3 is TGTGCCAGCAGCCGGACTAGGGACGAGCAGTACTTC. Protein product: CASSRTRDEQYF.

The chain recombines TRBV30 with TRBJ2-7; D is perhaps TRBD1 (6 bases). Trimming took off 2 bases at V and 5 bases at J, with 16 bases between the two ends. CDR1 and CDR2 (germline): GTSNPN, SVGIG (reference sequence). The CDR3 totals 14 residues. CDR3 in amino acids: CAWSPGRGAHEQYF. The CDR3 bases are TGTGCCTGGAGTCCGGGCAGGGGAGCTCACGAGCAGTACTTC.

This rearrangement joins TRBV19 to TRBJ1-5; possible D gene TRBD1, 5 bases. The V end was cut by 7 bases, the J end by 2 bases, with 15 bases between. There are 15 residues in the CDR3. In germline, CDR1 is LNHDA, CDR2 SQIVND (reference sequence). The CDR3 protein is CASNKGQGRNQPQHF. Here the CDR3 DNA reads TGTGCCAGTAATAAGGGGCAGGGACGCAATCAGCCCCAGCATTTT. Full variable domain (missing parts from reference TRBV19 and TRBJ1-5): DGGITQSPKYLFRKEGQNVTLSCEQNLNHDAMYWYRQDPGQGLRLIYYSQIVNDFQKGDIAEGYSVSREKKESFPLTVTSAQKNPTAFYLCASNKGQGRNQPQHFGDGTRLSIL.

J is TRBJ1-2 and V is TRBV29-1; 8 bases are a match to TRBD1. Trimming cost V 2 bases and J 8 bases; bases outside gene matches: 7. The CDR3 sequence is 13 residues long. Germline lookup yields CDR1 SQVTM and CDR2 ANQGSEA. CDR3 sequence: CSVEQGASKGYTF. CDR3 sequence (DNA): TGCAGCGTTGAACAGGGGGCGTCGAAGGGCTACACCTTC.

CDR3 loop: CASSISAARANTEAFF. The CDR3, as DNA: TGTGCCAGTAGTATCTCGGCCGCAAGGGCGAACACTGAAGCTTTCTTT. J is TRBJ1-1 and V is TRBV19; no reliable D call. The CDR3 runs to 16 residues. Per germline, CDR1 LNHDA and CDR2 SQIVND (reference sequence). Deletions cut 3 bases from V and 1 base from J, with 15 bases between.

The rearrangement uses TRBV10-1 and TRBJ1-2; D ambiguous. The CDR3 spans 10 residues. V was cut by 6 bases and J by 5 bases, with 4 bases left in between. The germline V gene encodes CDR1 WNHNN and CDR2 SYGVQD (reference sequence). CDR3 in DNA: TGCGCCAGCAGGACTTATGGCTACACCTTC. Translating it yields CASRTYGYTF.

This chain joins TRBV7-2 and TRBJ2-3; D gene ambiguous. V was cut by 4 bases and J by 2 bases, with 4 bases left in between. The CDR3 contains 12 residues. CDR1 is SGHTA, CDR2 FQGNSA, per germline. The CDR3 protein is CASSSHTDTQYF. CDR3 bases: TGTGCCAGCAGCTCCCACACAGATACGCAGTATTTT. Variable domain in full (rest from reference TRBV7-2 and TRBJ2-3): GAGVSQSPSNKVTEKGKDVELRCDPISGHTALYWYRQSLGQGLEFLIYFQGNSAPDKSGLPSDRFSAERTGGSVSTLTIQRTQQEDSAVYLCASSSHTDTQYFGPGTRLTVL.

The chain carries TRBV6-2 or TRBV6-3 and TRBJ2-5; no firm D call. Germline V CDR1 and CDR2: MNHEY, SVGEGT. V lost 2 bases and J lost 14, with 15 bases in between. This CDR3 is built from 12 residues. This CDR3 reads CASSYPNAGFYF. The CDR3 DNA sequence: TGTGCCAGCAGTTACCCAAACGCAGGTTTTTACTTC.

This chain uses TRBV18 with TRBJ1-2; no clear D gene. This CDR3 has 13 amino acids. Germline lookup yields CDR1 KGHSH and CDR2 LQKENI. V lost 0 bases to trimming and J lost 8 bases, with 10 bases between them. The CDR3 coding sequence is TGTGCCAGCTCACCACCGTCGGTCTCGGGCTACACCTTC. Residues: CASSPPSVSGYTF.

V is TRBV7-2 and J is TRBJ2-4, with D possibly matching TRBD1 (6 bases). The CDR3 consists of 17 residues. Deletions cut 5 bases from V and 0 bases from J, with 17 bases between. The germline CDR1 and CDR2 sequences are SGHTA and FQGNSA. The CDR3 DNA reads TGTGCCAGCAGCCTACCCTCGGGACAACTAGCCAAAAACATTCAGTACTTC. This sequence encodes CASSLPSGQLAKNIQYF.

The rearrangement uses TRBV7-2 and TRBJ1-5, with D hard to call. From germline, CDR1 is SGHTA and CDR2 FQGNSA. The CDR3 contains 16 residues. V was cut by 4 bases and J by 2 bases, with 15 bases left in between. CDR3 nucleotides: TGTGCCAGCAGCTCCACAAACGTGGGTGGCAATCAGCCCCAGCATTTT. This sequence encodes CASSSTNVGGNQPQHF. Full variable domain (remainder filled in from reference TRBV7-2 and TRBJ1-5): GAGVSQSPSNKVTEKGKDVELRCDPISGHTALYWYRQSLGQGLEFLIYFQGNSAPDKSGLPSDRFSAERTGGSVSTLTIQRTQQEDSAVYLCASSSTNVGGNQPQHFGDGTRLSIL.

CDR3 DNA: TGTGCCTGGAGGGACAGAAACTACGAGCAGTACTTC. Residues: CAWRDRNYEQYF. The gene calls are TRBV30 and TRBJ2-7; tentatively, D is TRBD1 (6 bases). Trimming cost V 3 bases and J 3 bases, with 9 bases left between them. CDR3 length: 12 residues. Germline CDR1 reads GTSNPN; CDR2 reads SVGIG (reference sequence).

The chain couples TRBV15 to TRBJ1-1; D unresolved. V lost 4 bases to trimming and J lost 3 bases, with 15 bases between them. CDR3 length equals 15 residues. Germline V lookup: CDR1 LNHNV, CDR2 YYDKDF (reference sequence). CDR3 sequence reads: CATSMEYRAYTEAFF. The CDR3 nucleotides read TGTGCCACCAGCATGGAGTACCGGGCATACACTGAAGCTTTCTTT.

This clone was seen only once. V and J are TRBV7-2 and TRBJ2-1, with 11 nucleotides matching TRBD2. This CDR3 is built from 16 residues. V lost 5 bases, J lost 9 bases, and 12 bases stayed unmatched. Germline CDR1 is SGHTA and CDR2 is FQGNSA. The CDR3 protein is CASSMSPTSGSLEQFF. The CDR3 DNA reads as TGTGCCAGCAGCATGAGCCCTACTAGCGGGAGTCTTGAGCAGTTCTTC.